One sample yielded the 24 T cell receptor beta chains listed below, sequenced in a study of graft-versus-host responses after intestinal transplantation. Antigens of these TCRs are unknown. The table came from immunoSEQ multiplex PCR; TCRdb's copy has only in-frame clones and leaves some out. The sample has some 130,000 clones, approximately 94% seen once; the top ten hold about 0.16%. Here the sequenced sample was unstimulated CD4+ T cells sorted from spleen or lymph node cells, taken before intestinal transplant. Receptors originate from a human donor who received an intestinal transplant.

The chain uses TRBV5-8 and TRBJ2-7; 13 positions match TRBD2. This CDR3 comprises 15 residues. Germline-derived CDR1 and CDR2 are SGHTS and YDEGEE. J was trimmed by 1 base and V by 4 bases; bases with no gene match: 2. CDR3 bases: TGTGCCAGCAGCCCGGGACTAGCGGGATCCTACGAGCAGTACTTC. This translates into CASSPGLAGSYEQYF.

The CDR3, as DNA: TGTGCCAGCCGGACTCGTAACTCTGGAAACACCATATATTTT. This gives the protein CASRTRNSGNTIYF. This chain uses TRBV6-5 with TRBJ1-3; D gene unclear. The germline gives CDR1 MNHEY, CDR2 SVGAGI. The CDR3 consists of 14 residues. V lost 8 bases and J 0 bases, leaving 11 bases between the germline ends.

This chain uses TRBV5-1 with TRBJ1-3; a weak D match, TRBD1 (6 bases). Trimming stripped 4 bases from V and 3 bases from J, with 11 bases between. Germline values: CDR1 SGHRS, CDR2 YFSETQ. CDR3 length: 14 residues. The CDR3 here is CASSLSRGGNTIYF. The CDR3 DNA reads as TGCGCCAGCAGCCTGAGCAGGGGTGGAAACACCATATATTTT.

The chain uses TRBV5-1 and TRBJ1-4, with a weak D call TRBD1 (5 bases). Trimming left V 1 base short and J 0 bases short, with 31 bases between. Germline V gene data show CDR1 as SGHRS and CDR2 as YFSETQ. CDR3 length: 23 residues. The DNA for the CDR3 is TGCGCCAGCAGCTTGTTCCCTCCCCGTCCCACTGCAGGCATGGGGGCAACTAATGAAAAACTGTTTTTT. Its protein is CASSLFPPRPTAGMGATNEKLFF.

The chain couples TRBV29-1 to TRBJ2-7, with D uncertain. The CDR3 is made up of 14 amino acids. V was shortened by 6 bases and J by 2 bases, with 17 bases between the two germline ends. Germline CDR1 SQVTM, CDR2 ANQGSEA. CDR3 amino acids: CSVFFPDWTYEQYF. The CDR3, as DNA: TGCAGCGTGTTCTTCCCCGACTGGACCTACGAGCAGTACTTC.

DNA of the CDR3: TGTGCCAGCAGCTGGGACAGACGGTCACCCCTCCACTTT. It encodes CASSWDRRSPLHF. The chain uses TRBV5-6 and TRBJ1-6; TRBD1 agrees at 7 bases. This CDR3 has 13 residues. With 3 bases clipped from V and 10 bases from J, the junction kept 4 bases outside the gene matches. CDR1 is SGHDT, CDR2 YYEEEE, per germline.

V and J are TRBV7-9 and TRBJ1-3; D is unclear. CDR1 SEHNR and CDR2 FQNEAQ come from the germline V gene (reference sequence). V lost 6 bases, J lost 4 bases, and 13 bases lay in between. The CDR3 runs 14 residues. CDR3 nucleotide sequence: TGTGCCAGCAGAGGAGGGAATCTAGGAAACACCATATATTTT. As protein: CASRGGNLGNTIYF.

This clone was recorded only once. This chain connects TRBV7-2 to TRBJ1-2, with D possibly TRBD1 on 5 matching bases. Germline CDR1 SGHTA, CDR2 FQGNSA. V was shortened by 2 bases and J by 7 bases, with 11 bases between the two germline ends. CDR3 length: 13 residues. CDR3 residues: CASSLNGRVGYTF. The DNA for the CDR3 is TGTGCCAGCAGCTTAAACGGCAGGGTTGGCTACACCTTC.

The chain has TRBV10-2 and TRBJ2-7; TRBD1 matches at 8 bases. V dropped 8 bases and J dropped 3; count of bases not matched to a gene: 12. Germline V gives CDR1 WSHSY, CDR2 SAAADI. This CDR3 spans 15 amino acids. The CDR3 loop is CASREIDRGSYEQYF. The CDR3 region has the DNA TGCGCCAGCCGCGAGATCGACAGGGGAAGCTACGAGCAGTACTTC.

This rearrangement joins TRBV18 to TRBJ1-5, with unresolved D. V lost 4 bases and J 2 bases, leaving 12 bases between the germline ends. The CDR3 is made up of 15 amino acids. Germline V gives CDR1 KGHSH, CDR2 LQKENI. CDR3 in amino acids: CASSQGLLGNQPQHF. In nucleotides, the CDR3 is TGTGCCAGCTCACAGGGCCTACTTGGCAATCAGCCCCAGCATTTT.

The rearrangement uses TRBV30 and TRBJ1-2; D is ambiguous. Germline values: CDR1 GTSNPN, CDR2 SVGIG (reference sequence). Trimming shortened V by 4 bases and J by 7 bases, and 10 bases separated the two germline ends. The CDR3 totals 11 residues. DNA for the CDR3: TGTGCCTGGAAGGGTTTTCTTGGCTACACCTTC. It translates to CAWKGFLGYTF.

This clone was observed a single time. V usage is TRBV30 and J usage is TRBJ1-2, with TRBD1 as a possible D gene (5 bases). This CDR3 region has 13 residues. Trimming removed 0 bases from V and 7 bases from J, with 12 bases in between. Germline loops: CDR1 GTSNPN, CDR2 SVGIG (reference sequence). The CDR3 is CAWSVPGGFGYTF. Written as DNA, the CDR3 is TGTGCCTGGAGTGTACCGGGGGGGTTTGGCTACACCTTC.

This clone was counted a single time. The CDR3 reads CASSLRGVINYGYTF. CDR3 DNA sequence: TGTGCCAGCAGCTTGAGGGGCGTAATTAACTATGGCTACACCTTC. The chain has TRBV5-4 and TRBJ1-2; D may be TRBD1 (5 bases). This CDR3 is 15 amino acids long. V lost 1 base and J 1 base, leaving 11 bases between the germline ends. CDR1 and CDR2 (germline): SGHNT, YYREEE (reference sequence). The whole variable domain, remainder taken from reference TRBV5-4 and TRBJ1-2, is ETGVTQSPTHLIKTRGQQVTLRCSSQSGHNTVSWYQQALGQGPQFIFQYYREEENGRGNFPPRFSGLQFPNYSSELNVNALELDDSALYLCASSLRGVINYGYTFGSGTRLTVV.

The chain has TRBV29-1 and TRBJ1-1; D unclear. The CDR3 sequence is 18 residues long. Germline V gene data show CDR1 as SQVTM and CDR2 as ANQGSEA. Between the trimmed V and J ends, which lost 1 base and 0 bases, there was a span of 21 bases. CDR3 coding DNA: TGCAGCGTTGAAGGGGTCGTCTGGGGATCTGGGGTGAACACTGAAGCTTTCTTT. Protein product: CSVEGVVWGSGVNTEAFF.

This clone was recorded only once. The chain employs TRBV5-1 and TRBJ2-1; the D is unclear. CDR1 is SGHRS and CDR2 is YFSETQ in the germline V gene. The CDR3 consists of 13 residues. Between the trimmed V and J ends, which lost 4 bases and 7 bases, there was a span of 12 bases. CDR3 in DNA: TGCGCCAGCAGCGATGGGGATTGGAATGAGCAGTTCTTC. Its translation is CASSDGDWNEQFF.

The CDR3: CASRDRDRDGYTF. As DNA, the CDR3 is TGTGCCAGCAGAGACCGGGACAGGGATGGCTACACCTTC. V gene TRBV6-1 combines with J gene TRBJ1-2, with 9 bases that match TRBD1. This CDR3 comprises 13 residues. J gave up 6 bases and V 6 bases, and 5 bases lay outside the gene matches. Looked up from germline, CDR1 is MNHNS and CDR2 is SASEGT.

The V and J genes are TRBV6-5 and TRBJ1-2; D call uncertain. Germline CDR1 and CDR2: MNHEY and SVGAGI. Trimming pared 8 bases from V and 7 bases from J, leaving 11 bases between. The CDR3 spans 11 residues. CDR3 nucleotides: TGTGCCAGCGGACCCACGGGTGGCTACACCTTC. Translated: CASGPTGGYTF.

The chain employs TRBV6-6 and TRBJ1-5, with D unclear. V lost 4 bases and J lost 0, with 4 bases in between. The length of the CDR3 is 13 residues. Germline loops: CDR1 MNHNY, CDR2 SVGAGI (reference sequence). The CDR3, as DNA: TGTGCCAGCAGTTCGAATAGCAATCAGCCCCAGCATTTT. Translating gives CASSSNSNQPQHF.

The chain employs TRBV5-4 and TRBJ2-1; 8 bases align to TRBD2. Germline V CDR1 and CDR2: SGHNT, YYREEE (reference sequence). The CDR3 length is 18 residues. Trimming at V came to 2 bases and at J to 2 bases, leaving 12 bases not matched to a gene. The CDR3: CASSFKTLLAETYNEQFF. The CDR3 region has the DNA TGTGCCAGCAGCTTCAAAACATTACTAGCGGAAACCTACAATGAGCAGTTCTTC.

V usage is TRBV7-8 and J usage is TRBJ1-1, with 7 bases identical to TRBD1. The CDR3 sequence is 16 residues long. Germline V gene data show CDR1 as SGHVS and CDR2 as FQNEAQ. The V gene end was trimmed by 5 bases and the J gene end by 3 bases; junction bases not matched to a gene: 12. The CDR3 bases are TGTGCCAGCAGCGTCAGGGACAGCGCTTTGGACACTGAAGCTTTCTTT. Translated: CASSVRDSALDTEAFF.

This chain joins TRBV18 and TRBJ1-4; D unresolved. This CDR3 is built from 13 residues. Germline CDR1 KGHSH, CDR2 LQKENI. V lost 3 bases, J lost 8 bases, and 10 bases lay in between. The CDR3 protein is CASSPLLLEKLFF. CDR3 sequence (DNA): TGTGCCAGCTCACCGCTGCTACTGGAAAAACTGTTTTTT.

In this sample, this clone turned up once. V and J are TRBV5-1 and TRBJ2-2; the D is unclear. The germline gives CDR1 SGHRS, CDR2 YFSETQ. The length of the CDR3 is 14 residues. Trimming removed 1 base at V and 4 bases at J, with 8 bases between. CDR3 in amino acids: CASSLSSATGELFF. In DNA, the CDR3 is TGCGCCAGCAGCTTGTCAAGCGCCACCGGGGAGCTGTTTTTT. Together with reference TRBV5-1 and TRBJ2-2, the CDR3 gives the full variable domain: KAGVTQTPRYLIKTRGQQVTLSCSPISGHRSVSWYQQTPGQGLQFLFEYFSETQRNKGNFPGRFSGRQFSNSRSEMNVSTLELGDSALYLCASSLSSATGELFFGEGSRLTVL.

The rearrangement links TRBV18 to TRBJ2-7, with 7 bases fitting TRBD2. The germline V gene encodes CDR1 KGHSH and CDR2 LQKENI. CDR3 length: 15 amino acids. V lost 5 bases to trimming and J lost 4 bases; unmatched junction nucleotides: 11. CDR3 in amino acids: CASSLQSGEGYEQYF. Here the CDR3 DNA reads TGTGCCAGCTCATTACAGAGCGGGGAGGGATACGAGCAGTACTTC.

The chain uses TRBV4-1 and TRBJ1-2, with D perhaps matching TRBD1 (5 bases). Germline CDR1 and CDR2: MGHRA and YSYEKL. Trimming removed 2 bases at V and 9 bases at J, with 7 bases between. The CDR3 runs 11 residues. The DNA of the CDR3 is TGCGCCAGCAGCCAACGGGGGAGCTACACCTTC. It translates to CASSQRGSYTF.